Shown below are 26 T cell receptor beta chains from a single sample sequenced in a study of blood T cell repertoires in COVID-19. Generated by immunoSEQ multiplex PCR, the TCRdb table keeps only in-frame clones and is missing some. The table includes tens of thousands of clones, about 86% detected once. Sequenced material: peripheral blood. These receptors were taken from a human donor in a cohort sampled during active COVID-19.

The genes are TRBV28 and TRBJ1-1; D is unresolved. V lost 4 bases to trimming and J lost 4 bases, with 13 bases between them. The germline CDR1 and CDR2 sequences are MDHEN and SYDVKM. The CDR3 length is 14 residues. As DNA, the CDR3 is TGTGCCAGCAGTTGGGGAGGGTGGGCCACTGAAGCTTTCTTT. Translation gives CASSWGGWATEAFF.

The V and J genes are TRBV18 and TRBJ2-5; 7 bases are shared with TRBD1. The CDR3 spans 14 residues. From germline, CDR1 is KGHSH and CDR2 LQKENI. Trimming cost V 3 bases and J 1 base; bases outside gene matches: 2. CDR3 loop: CASSPQGVQETQYF. CDR3 nucleotide sequence: TGTGCCAGCTCACCCCAGGGGGTCCAAGAGACCCAGTACTTC.

The chain links TRBV11-2 to TRBJ1-1; 8 bases map to TRBD1. The CDR3 is made up of 15 amino acids. CDR1 SGHAT and CDR2 FQNNGV come from the germline V gene. J lost 3 bases, V lost 4 bases, and 7 bases had no gene match. CDR3 loop: CASSSYRGLDTEAFF. The CDR3 DNA follows: TGTGCCAGCAGCTCCTACAGGGGGTTGGACACTGAAGCTTTCTTT.

This clone was counted between two and nine times. The chain employs TRBV5-6 and TRBJ2-7, with a weak D call TRBD2 (6 bases). Germline lookup yields CDR1 SGHDT and CDR2 YYEEEE. CDR3 length: 15 amino acids. V lost 3 bases and J 6 bases, leaving 19 bases between the germline ends. In DNA form, the CDR3 reads TGTGCCAGCAGCTGGTCGGGGGTCCTTCCCCCCGAGCAGTACTTC. This translates into CASSWSGVLPPEQYF.

J is TRBJ2-7 and V is TRBV15; 8 bases are shared with TRBD1. With 4 bases clipped from V and 2 bases from J, the junction kept 4 bases outside the gene matches. CDR1 and CDR2 from the germline V gene are LNHNV and YYDKDF (reference sequence). The CDR3 is 14 residues long. This CDR3 is CATSTGGMTYEQYF. CDR3 nucleotide sequence: TGTGCCACCAGCACAGGGGGCATGACCTACGAGCAGTACTTC. The whole variable domain, remainder taken from reference TRBV15 and TRBJ2-7, is DAMVIQNPRYQVTQFGKPVTLSCSQTLNHNVMYWYQQKSSQAPKLLFHYYDKDFNNEADTPDNFQSRRPNTSFCFLDIRSPGLGDTAMYLCATSTGGMTYEQYFGPGTRLTVT.

The chain employs TRBV7-6 and TRBJ2-3; 7 bases align to TRBD2. CDR3 length: 17 residues. Germline V CDR1 and CDR2: SGHVS, FNYEAQ. V was clipped by 3 bases and J by 0 bases; unmatched bases: 9. CDR3 sequence: CASSFPSERGSTDTQYF. For the CDR3, the DNA is TGTGCCAGCAGCTTCCCTTCGGAGCGGGGAAGCACAGATACGCAGTATTTT.

The chain combines TRBV5-1 with TRBJ2-1, with TRBD2 identical over 11 bases. The germline V gene has CDR1 SGHRS and CDR2 YFSETQ. The CDR3 has 15 amino acids. V was clipped by 5 bases and J by 7 bases; unmatched bases: 8. CDR3 sequence: CASRAIAGGPNEQFF. CDR3 nucleotides: TGCGCCAGCAGGGCTATAGCGGGAGGGCCGAATGAGCAGTTCTTC.

The CDR3 DNA reads TGCGCCAGCAGCCCCTGGGAGACGGGGTCACCCCTCCACTTT. This sequence encodes CASSPWETGSPLHF. This chain uses TRBV5-1 with TRBJ1-6; D ambiguous. V was shortened by 4 bases and J by 10 bases, with 15 bases between the two germline ends. The germline gives CDR1 SGHRS, CDR2 YFSETQ. The CDR3 is 14 residues long. The whole variable domain, filled in from reference TRBV5-1 and TRBJ1-6, reads KAGVTQTPRYLIKTRGQQVTLSCSPISGHRSVSWYQQTPGQGLQFLFEYFSETQRNKGNFPGRFSGRQFSNSRSEMNVSTLELGDSALYLCASSPWETGSPLHFGNGTRLTVT.

The J gene is TRBJ1-6, the V gene TRBV28, with a possible D match to TRBD1 (6 bases). The germline CDR1 and CDR2 sequences are MDHEN and SYDVKM. V was cut by 6 bases and J by 4 bases, with 10 bases left in between. CDR3 length equals 14 residues. The DNA for the CDR3 is TGTGCCAGCAGATCACAGGGATATAATTCACCCCTCCACTTT. It encodes CASRSQGYNSPLHF.

This rearrangement joins TRBV27 to TRBJ2-7; 12 bases are shared with TRBD2. Germline V gene data show CDR1 as MNHEY and CDR2 as SMNVEV (reference sequence). This CDR3 has 19 residues. Losses at the gene ends were 0 bases for V and 4 bases for J; bases not matched to a gene: 13. CDR3 sequence reads: CASSLSGARTSGKSYEQYF. In DNA form, the CDR3 reads TGTGCCAGCAGTTTATCGGGGGCCCGGACTAGCGGGAAATCTTACGAGCAGTACTTC.

This clone was seen only a few times. CDR3 nucleotides: TGTGCCAGCAGCTTAGGGGCAGGGTTGGGGGCATATGGCTACACCTTC. Protein sequence: CASSLGAGLGAYGYTF. This chain links TRBV7-2 with TRBJ1-2; D may be TRBD1 (6 bases). V dropped 1 base and J dropped 5 bases, with 17 bases sitting between them. This CDR3 comprises 16 residues. Germline lookup yields CDR1 SGHTA and CDR2 FQGNSA.

This sequence joins TRBV5-1 and TRBJ1-1; no clear D. V was shortened by 0 bases and J by 1 base, with 10 bases between the two germline ends. The germline V gene has CDR1 SGHRS and CDR2 YFSETQ. This CDR3 has 15 residues. The CDR3 region is CASSLARNKNTEAFF. CDR3 nucleotides: TGCGCCAGCAGCTTGGCCAGAAACAAGAACACTGAAGCTTTCTTT.

V is TRBV4-1 and J is TRBJ1-5; D unclear. Trimming left V 0 bases short and J 0 bases short, with 6 bases between. The CDR3 is 15 residues long. The V gene's germline CDR1 is MGHRA and CDR2 YSYEKL. The CDR3 here is CASSQDEVSNQPQHF. The CDR3 region has the DNA TGCGCCAGCAGCCAAGACGAGGTTAGCAATCAGCCCCAGCATTTT.

This clone was recorded a few times. V and J are TRBV27 and TRBJ2-7; 9 positions agree with TRBD1. CDR3 length: 14 residues. Unmatched junction bases numbered 7, after V lost 4 bases and J lost 6 bases. Germline V gene sequence: CDR1 MNHEY, CDR2 SMNVEV (reference sequence). CDR3 in DNA: TGTGCCAGCAGTTCCCACAGGGGGCGATCCGAGCAGTACTTC. It specifies CASSSHRGRSEQYF.

The chain combines TRBV24-1 with TRBJ2-1; D is possibly TRBD2 (6 bases). The CDR3 is 13 amino acids. Germline V gene data show CDR1 as KGHDR and CDR2 as SFDVKD. Trimming removed 10 bases from V and 2 bases from J, with 11 bases in between. CDR3 nucleotides: TGTGCCACTAGCGGCAGAACCTACAATGAGCAGTTCTTC. It is translated as CATSGRTYNEQFF.

V gene TRBV5-4 combines with J gene TRBJ2-7; TRBD2 is a possible D gene (5 bases). V dropped 0 bases and J dropped 0 bases, with 7 bases sitting between them. The length of the CDR3 is 14 residues. Germline V CDR1 and CDR2: SGHNT, YYREEE (reference sequence). CDR3 in DNA: TGTGCCAGCAGCTTGGAGCGGCTCTCCTACGAGCAGTACTTC. Residues: CASSLERLSYEQYF. The variable domain in full, with the rest retrieved from reference TRBV5-4 and TRBJ2-7, is ETGVTQSPTHLIKTRGQQVTLRCSSQSGHNTVSWYQQALGQGPQFIFQYYREEENGRGNFPPRFSGLQFPNYSSELNVNALELDDSALYLCASSLERLSYEQYFGPGTRLTVT.

The chain couples TRBV5-1 to TRBJ1-5; D might be TRBD1 (6 bases). The germline V gene has CDR1 SGHRS and CDR2 YFSETQ. The CDR3 has 16 amino acids. With 0 bases removed from V and 0 bases from J, the gap between germline ends came to 10 bases. The CDR3: CASSLVGGYSNQPQHF. The CDR3 DNA reads TGCGCCAGCAGCTTGGTAGGGGGTTATAGCAATCAGCCCCAGCATTTT. Filled out from reference TRBV5-1 and TRBJ1-5, the complete variable domain reads KAGVTQTPRYLIKTRGQQVTLSCSPISGHRSVSWYQQTPGQGLQFLFEYFSETQRNKGNFPGRFSGRQFSNSRSEMNVSTLELGDSALYLCASSLVGGYSNQPQHFGDGTRLSIL.

The chain joins TRBV4-2 to TRBJ2-1; 8 nucleotides agree with TRBD2. Germline V gene lookup returns CDR1 LGHNA and CDR2 YNFKEQ. V lost 4 bases and J lost 2; bases outside the gene matches: 10. This CDR3 has 17 residues. The CDR3 spells CASSLTAASGPYNEQFF. CDR3 bases: TGTGCCAGCAGCCTGACGGCGGCTAGCGGGCCCTACAATGAGCAGTTCTTC.

The chain joins TRBV7-9 to TRBJ1-1; 7 bases map to TRBD1. The CDR3 covers 13 residues. Looked up from germline, CDR1 is SEHNR and CDR2 is FQNEAQ (reference sequence). V lost 5 bases and J lost 8; bases outside the gene matches: 8. CDR3 nucleotide sequence: TGTGCCAGCAGCCCACGACAGGGCCTGGAAGCTTTCTTT. Translation gives CASSPRQGLEAFF.

The chain combines TRBV7-9 with TRBJ1-4; D is unresolved. The CDR3 has 15 residues. Germline CDR1 SEHNR, CDR2 FQNEAQ (reference sequence). V was trimmed by 4 bases and J by 8 bases, leaving 17 bases between them. The CDR3 spells CASSSAGRNSEKLFF. For the CDR3, the DNA is TGTGCCAGCAGCTCCGCGGGCCGGAATAGCGAAAAACTGTTTTTT.

The gene calls are TRBV6-6 and TRBJ2-7; 12 positions match TRBD1. This CDR3 has 16 residues. The V gene's germline CDR1 is MNHNY and CDR2 SVGAGI (reference sequence). Germline trimming cut 5 bases from V and 0 bases from J; bases unmatched to any gene: 5. This CDR3 is CASSKGQGASSYEQYF. CDR3 coding DNA: TGTGCCAGCAGTAAGGGACAGGGGGCATCCTCCTACGAGCAGTACTTC.

The chain recombines TRBV19 with TRBJ1-6; D is perhaps TRBD1 (5 bases). Trimming removed 6 bases at V and 7 bases at J, with 7 bases between. From germline, CDR1 is LNHDA and CDR2 SQIVND (reference sequence). CDR3 length: 12 amino acids. CDR3 DNA sequence: TGTGCCAGTAGCGACAGAAATTCACCCCTCCACTTT. Translation: CASSDRNSPLHF.

The V call is TRBV20-1, the J call TRBJ2-1; 7 bases are a match to TRBD1. This CDR3 spans 10 amino acids. Unmatched junction bases numbered 5, after V lost 5 bases and J lost 13 bases. Per germline, CDR1 DFQATT and CDR2 SNEGSKA (reference sequence). CDR3 loop: CSAFDRDQFF. The CDR3 DNA follows: TGCAGTGCTTTCGACAGGGACCAGTTCTTC.

V and J are TRBV25-1 and TRBJ2-5; the match to TRBD1 covers 7 bases. Trimming took 4 bases from V and 5 from J; bases not matched to a gene: 4. The CDR3 spans 13 residues. Per the germline V gene, CDR1 is MGHDK and CDR2 is SYGVNS. CDR3: CASSVGGWETQYF. The DNA for the CDR3 is TGTGCCAGCAGTGTAGGGGGCTGGGAGACCCAGTACTTC.

This chain connects TRBV28 to TRBJ2-3, with a possible D match to TRBD2 (5 bases). Germline assignment: CDR1 MDHEN and CDR2 SYDVKM. With 5 bases removed from V and 0 bases from J, the gap between germline ends came to 15 bases. The CDR3 runs to 16 residues. This CDR3 is CASSPVDYRSTDTQYF. The CDR3 nucleotides read TGTGCCAGCAGTCCAGTCGACTATCGGAGCACAGATACGCAGTATTTT.

J is TRBJ2-7 and V is TRBV28; D perhaps matches TRBD1 (6 bases). Trimming left V 4 bases short and J 5 bases short, with 21 bases between. CDR1 MDHEN and CDR2 SYDVKM come from the germline V gene. The CDR3 covers 16 residues. CDR3 region: CASSSPKQGRIHEQYF. CDR3 bases: TGTGCCAGCAGTTCCCCGAAACAGGGTAGAATCCACGAGCAGTACTTC.